Below are 20 T cell receptor beta chains sequenced from a single sample in a study of spatial heterogeneity in lung cancer. Study-wide results and limits: Tumor mutation count correlated with how many alpha and beta TCRs expanded intratumorally.

These receptors have no known antigen. Each CDR3 protein is one row after TCRdb ran MiXCR on the 5' RACE reads. The sample yields 15,000 or so distinct CDR3 sequences, approximately 4.5% seen once. Noted time point: sample taken at primary tumor resection. The sequenced sample was lung tumor tissue, obtained at surgery. These receptors were taken from a female donor with early-stage non-small cell lung cancer.

This clonotype was found many times. The chain recombines TRBV12-3 or TRBV12-4 with TRBJ2-1; tentative D call: TRBD2 (6 bases). Trimming stripped 2 bases from V and 2 bases from J, with 16 bases between. The CDR3 totals 17 residues. CDR3 in amino acids: CASSLLPGRWTYNEQFF. The CDR3 region has the DNA TGTGCCAGCAGTTTACTTCCCGGGAGATGGACCTACAATGAGCAGTTCTTC.

V gene TRBV7-9 combines with J gene TRBJ1-1, with D possibly matching TRBD1 (5 bases). The CDR3 consists of 13 residues. Germline V gives CDR1 SEHNR, CDR2 FQNEAQ (reference sequence). The V and J ends lost 2 bases and 5 bases respectively, with 9 bases between them. The DNA of the CDR3 is TGTGCCAGCAGCTTATTTCAGGGTACTGAAGCTTTCTTT. Its translation is CASSLFQGTEAFF.

This clonotype was seen ten or more times. The rearrangement links TRBV3-1 to TRBJ2-3, with D hard to call. Per the germline V gene, CDR1 is LGHDT and CDR2 is YNNKEL (reference sequence). V was shortened by 1 base and J by 6 bases, with 8 bases between the two germline ends. The CDR3 contains 13 residues. The CDR3 DNA follows: TGTGCCAGCAGCCAAGGCCCTACTGATACGCAGTATTTT. This codes for CASSQGPTDTQYF.

This clonotype is deemed medium-sized. The V gene is TRBV6-6, the J gene TRBJ1-1; 7 bases align to TRBD1. The germline V gene encodes CDR1 MNHNY and CDR2 SVGAGI (reference sequence). V trimming: 2 bases; J trimming: 1 base; junction bases outside the gene matches: 7. The CDR3 length is 16 residues. The CDR3 reads CASSYRNKGANTEAFF. The DNA of the CDR3 is TGTGCCAGCAGTTACCGGAATAAGGGGGCGAACACTGAAGCTTTCTTT.

This clonotype has ten or more counts. J is TRBJ2-3 and V is TRBV10-2, with 9 positions matching TRBD2. Trimming removed 6 bases from V and 6 bases from J; junction bases left unmatched: 7. The CDR3 has 14 amino acids. Germline CDR1 is WSHSY and CDR2 is SAAADI. The CDR3 protein is CASSPSGAQDTQYF. Here the CDR3 DNA reads TGCGCCAGCAGCCCTAGCGGGGCTCAGGATACGCAGTATTTT.

This clonotype was found many times. The chain has TRBV7-9 and TRBJ2-1; D not resolved. The germline gives CDR1 SEHNR, CDR2 FQNEAQ (reference sequence). The CDR3 extends over 14 amino acids. Trimming shortened V by 8 bases and J by 1 base, and 12 bases separated the two germline ends. CDR3 sequence (DNA): TGTGCCAGCGCGTGGGTCCTATCCTACAATGAGCAGTTCTTC. Its protein product is CASAWVLSYNEQFF. Full variable domain (outside the CDR3, taken from reference TRBV7-9 and TRBJ2-1): DTGVSQNPRHKITKRGQNVTFRCDPISEHNRLYWYRQTLGQGPEFLTYFQNEAQLEKSRLLSDRFSAERPKGSFSTLEIQRTEQGDSAMYLCASAWVLSYNEQFFGPGTRLTVL.

This clonotype was observed at least ten times. The chain recombines TRBV20-1 with TRBJ2-4, with D tentatively TRBD1 or TRBD2 (5 bases each). Per the germline V gene, CDR1 is DFQATT and CDR2 is SNEGSKA (reference sequence). V lost 0 bases and J lost 0, with 15 bases in between. The CDR3 loop spans 17 amino acids. The CDR3 DNA follows: TGCAGTGCTAGAGATCCGGGGCTTGGGATAGCCAAAAACATTCAGTACTTC. Protein product: CSARDPGLGIAKNIQYF.

This clonotype was detected many times. The V call is TRBV4-3, the J call TRBJ2-3; D not certain. The CDR3 contains 13 residues. The V gene's germline CDR1 is LGHNA and CDR2 YSLEER. Trimming pared 0 bases from V and 9 bases from J, leaving 10 bases between. For the CDR3, the DNA is TGCGCCAGCAGCCAAGAAAACTGGGCAACGCAGTATTTT. It encodes CASSQENWATQYF.

The table lists this clonotype with many counts. The chain joins TRBV5-1 to TRBJ1-6; possibly TRBD1 for D (6 bases). Germline V lookup: CDR1 SGHRS, CDR2 YFSETQ. This CDR3 region has 14 residues. Between the trimmed V and J ends, which lost 4 bases and 5 bases, there was a span of 10 bases. In DNA form, the CDR3 reads TGCGCCAGCAGCAAGGGACAAAATAATTCACCCCTCCACTTT. Translating it yields CASSKGQNNSPLHF.

This clonotype has a count of ten or more. For the CDR3, the DNA is TGTGCCAGCAGTTTTGCGGACAGGGGACCCTCGAGCTACACCTTC. This gives the protein CASSFADRGPSSYTF. The chain recombines TRBV27 with TRBJ1-2; 9 bases align to TRBD1. CDR3 length equals 15 residues. The V gene's germline CDR1 is MNHEY and CDR2 SMNVEV (reference sequence). Trimming at V came to 3 bases and at J to 9 bases, leaving 11 bases not matched to a gene.

This clonotype came up many times. The chain uses TRBV3-1 and TRBJ2-3, with unresolved D. The CDR3 runs to 14 residues. Germline values: CDR1 LGHDT, CDR2 YNNKEL (reference sequence). The V gene lost 4 bases and the J gene lost 0 bases, with 8 bases spanning the gap. The DNA for the CDR3 is TGTGCCAGCAGCCGATGGGGTAGCACAGATACGCAGTATTTT. Amino acid sequence: CASSRWGSTDTQYF.

Many counts were recorded for this clonotype. CDR3 residues: CASSFADPWGGYTF. CDR3 coding DNA: TGTGCCAGCAGTTTCGCGGACCCGTGGGGGGGCTACACCTTC. The V and J genes are TRBV6-2 or TRBV6-3 and TRBJ1-2, with a tentative D call TRBD1 (5 bases). Germline CDR1 MNHEY, CDR2 SVGEGT. V lost 4 bases, J lost 8 bases, and 17 bases lay in between. This CDR3 is 14 amino acids long.

This clonotype was seen a few times. V and J are TRBV20-1 and TRBJ2-4; TRBD2 aligns across 11 bases. Unmatched junction bases numbered 1, after V lost 1 base and J lost 5 bases. Germline V gene lookup returns CDR1 DFQATT and CDR2 SNEGSKA (reference sequence). The CDR3 loop spans 14 amino acids. This chain's CDR3 is CSARGGLAENIQYF. CDR3 DNA sequence: TGCAGTGCTAGAGGGGGACTAGCGGAAAACATTCAGTACTTC.

This clonotype was seen repeatedly, ten times or more. The rearrangement joins TRBV7-9 to TRBJ2-3; no clear D. CDR1 and CDR2 (germline): SEHNR, FQNEAQ (reference sequence). Trimming cost V 5 bases and J 0 bases, with 9 bases left between them. The CDR3 length is 14 residues. The CDR3 loop is CASSRPGSTDTQYF. CDR3 coding DNA: TGTGCCAGCAGCAGACCGGGCAGCACAGATACGCAGTATTTT. Using reference TRBV7-9 and TRBJ2-3 for the parts outside the CDR3, the full variable domain is DTGVSQNPRHKITKRGQNVTFRCDPISEHNRLYWYRQTLGQGPEFLTYFQNEAQLEKSRLLSDRFSAERPKGSFSTLEIQRTEQGDSAMYLCASSRPGSTDTQYFGPGTRLTVL.

This clonotype appeared many times. J is TRBJ2-1 and V is TRBV7-2; 8 bases match TRBD2. The V and J ends lost 3 bases and 7 bases, in that order; junction bases with no gene match: 5. Germline values: CDR1 SGHTA, CDR2 FQGNSA. There are 14 residues in the CDR3. CDR3 bases: TGTGCCAGCAGCTTCGCGGGGGGAAGGAATGAGCAGTTCTTC. It is translated as CASSFAGGRNEQFF.

This clonotype appeared many times. The chain has TRBV20-1 and TRBJ2-5, with D maybe TRBD1 (6 bases). The CDR3 totals 13 residues. V was pared by 7 bases and J by 7 bases, with 19 bases between. Germline V gene data show CDR1 as DFQATT and CDR2 as SNEGSKA (reference sequence). CDR3 amino acids: CSVSSRGKGTQYF. CDR3 nucleotide sequence: TGCAGTGTATCGTCCAGGGGAAAAGGGACCCAGTACTTC.

Ten or more counts support this clonotype. One end of the junction fails to match germline, which may point to a read error. The chain is built from TRBV2 and TRBJ1-1, with TRBD1 matching over 7 bases. This CDR3 has 16 amino acids. The germline V gene has CDR1 SNHLY and CDR2 FYNNEI. The CDR3 nucleotides are TGTGCCAGCAGCGAAGGTCGAACAGGGGCACAGGGCAAAGCTTTCTTT. Translated, it gives CASSEGRTGAQGKAFF.

This clonotype was observed at least ten times. V usage is TRBV6-5 and J usage is TRBJ1-5; D gene ambiguous. This CDR3 spans 14 amino acids. Germline CDR1 is MNHEY and CDR2 is SVGAGI. The germline V and J ends were trimmed by 6 bases and 1 base, with 10 bases remaining between them. As DNA, the CDR3 is TGTGCCAGCAGCCTACGATCCAGCAATCAGCCCCAGCATTTT. Its translation: CASSLRSSNQPQHF.

This clonotype was seen many times. DNA for the CDR3: TGTGCCAGCAGCCCTTTGGACAGGGGTTATTCACCCCTCCACTTT. Its translation: CASSPLDRGYSPLHF. The chain carries TRBV27 and TRBJ1-6; TRBD1 matches at 9 bases. CDR3 length: 15 amino acids. V lost 6 bases to trimming and J lost 8 bases; unmatched junction nucleotides: 8. Germline CDR1 is MNHEY and CDR2 is SMNVEV (reference sequence).

This clonotype was counted ten times or more. V gene TRBV15 combines with J gene TRBJ1-1; D ambiguous. V was cut by 3 bases and J by 0 bases, with 8 bases left in between. Per the germline V gene, CDR1 is LNHNV and CDR2 is YYDKDF (reference sequence). The length of the CDR3 is 14 residues. The CDR3, as DNA: TGTGCCACCAGCAGCGGATTCATGAACACTGAAGCTTTCTTT. As protein: CATSSGFMNTEAFF. Based on the CDR3 plus reference TRBV15 and TRBJ1-1, the full variable domain is DAMVIQNPRYQVTQFGKPVTLSCSQTLNHNVMYWYQQKSSQAPKLLFHYYDKDFNNEADTPDNFQSRRPNTSFCFLDIRSPGLGDTAMYLCATSSGFMNTEAFFGQGTRLTVV.